This record concerns one T cell receptor (beta chain) sequence. Authors' analysis steps: Amplification of reference gene primers was used by the study to estimate nucleated cell counts. Only in-frame clones appear in the TCRdb table, and some are missing; sequencing was by immunoSEQ multiplex PCR. The D gene and trimming were derived from the DNA, and the V and J assignments and clone size from that table. The sample lists about 72,000 clones, roughly 80% occurring once. This entry belongs to a study of blood T cell repertoires in COVID-19. About the study: There were acute and convalescent COVID-19 samples, and they came from the United States, Italy and Spain.

Looked up from germline, CDR1 is SNHLY and CDR2 is FYNNEI. CDR3 size: 15 residues. V shed 3 bases, J shed 5 bases, and the junction held 4 bases outside the gene matches. Sequences were obtained from peripheral blood. This TCR was sampled from a human donor in a cohort sampled during active COVID-19. This chain joins TRBV2 and TRBJ1-6; 7 nucleotides align to TRBD1. CDR3 loop: CASSEEGADNSPLHF. The CDR3 DNA sequence: TGTGCCAGCAGTGAGGAGGGGGCCGATAATTCACCCCTCCACTTT. The entire variable domain, with the rest obtained from reference TRBV2 and TRBJ1-6, is as follows: EPEVTQTPSHQVTQMGQEVILRCVPISNHLYFYWYRQILGQKVEFLVSFYNNEISEKSEIFDDQFSVERPDGSNFTLKIRSTKLEDSAMYFCASSEEGADNSPLHFGNGTRLTVT.